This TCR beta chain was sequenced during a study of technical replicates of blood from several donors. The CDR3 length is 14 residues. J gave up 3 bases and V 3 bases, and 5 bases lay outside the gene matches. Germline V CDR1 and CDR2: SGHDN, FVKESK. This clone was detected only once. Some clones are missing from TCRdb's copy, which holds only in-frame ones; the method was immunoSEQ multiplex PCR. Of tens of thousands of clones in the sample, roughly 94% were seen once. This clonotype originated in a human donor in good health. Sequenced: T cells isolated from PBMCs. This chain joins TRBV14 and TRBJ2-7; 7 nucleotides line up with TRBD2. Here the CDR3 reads CASSQTSPVYEQYF. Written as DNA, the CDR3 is TGTGCCAGCAGCCAGACTAGCCCCGTCTACGAGCAGTACTTC. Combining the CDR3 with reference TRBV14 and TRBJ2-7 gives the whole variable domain EAGVTQFPSHSVIEKGQTVTLRCDPISGHDNLYWYRRVMGKEIKFLLHFVKESKQDESGMPNNRFLAERTGGTYSTLKVQPAELEDSGVYFCASSQTSPVYEQYFGPGTRLTVT.